A selection of T cell receptor beta chains follows, all from one sample in a study of post-analysis software for immune sequencing data. TCRdb independently ran MiXCR on the PCR reads; one entry per CDR3 protein. The sample contains a few hundred thousand distinct CDR3 sequences, approximately 34% of which appear only once. The sample was blood. Source of these receptors: a girl between 10 and 17 years old with multiple sclerosis. CDR3s include the opening cysteine and the closing phenylalanine or tryptophan. D genes are given only for firm matches. Clone sizes are given selectively: once, few, many, or a class where the clone is expanded.

TRBV20-1	-	TRBJ2-3	-	CSAGLGGADTQYF	TGCAGTGCTGGACTCGGGGGCGCAGATACGCAGTATTTT
TRBV4-1	many	TRBJ2-3	TRBD2	CASSQGWIAGPSTDTQYF	TGCGCCAGCAGCCAGGGGTGGATAGCGGGGCCTAGCACAGATACGCAGTATTTT
TRBV7-9	-	TRBJ2-4	-	CASSLVARANIQYF	TGTGCCAGCAGCTTAGTTGCCAGGGCGAACATTCAGTACTTC
TRBV20-1	many	TRBJ2-1	-	CSAITQGNEQFF	TGCAGTGCTATTACCCAAGGCAATGAGCAGTTCTTC
TRBV20-1	many	TRBJ2-3	-	CSAGSMATQYF	TGCAGTGCTGGCTCTATGGCTACGCAGTATTTT
TRBV29-1	few	TRBJ1-1	TRBD1	CSVATGQGRTEAFF	TGCAGCGTTGCCACTGGACAGGGGAGGACTGAAGCTTTCTTT
TRBV20-1	many	TRBJ2-1	-	CSARKGLGNEQFF	TGCAGTGCTAGAAAGGGGTTGGGGAATGAGCAGTTCTTC
TRBV7-9	few	TRBJ1-2	-	CASSLDQGRDTF	TGTGCCAGCAGCTTAGACCAGGGGCGCGACACCTTC
TRBV20-1	-	TRBJ1-5	TRBD1	CSTSDRATYSNQPQHF	TGCAGTACTAGTGACAGGGCCACTTATAGCAATCAGCCCCAGCATTTT
TRBV15	many	TRBJ1-2	-	CATSRVLGGYGYTF	TGTGCCACCAGCAGAGTACTCGGCGGGTATGGCTACACCTTC